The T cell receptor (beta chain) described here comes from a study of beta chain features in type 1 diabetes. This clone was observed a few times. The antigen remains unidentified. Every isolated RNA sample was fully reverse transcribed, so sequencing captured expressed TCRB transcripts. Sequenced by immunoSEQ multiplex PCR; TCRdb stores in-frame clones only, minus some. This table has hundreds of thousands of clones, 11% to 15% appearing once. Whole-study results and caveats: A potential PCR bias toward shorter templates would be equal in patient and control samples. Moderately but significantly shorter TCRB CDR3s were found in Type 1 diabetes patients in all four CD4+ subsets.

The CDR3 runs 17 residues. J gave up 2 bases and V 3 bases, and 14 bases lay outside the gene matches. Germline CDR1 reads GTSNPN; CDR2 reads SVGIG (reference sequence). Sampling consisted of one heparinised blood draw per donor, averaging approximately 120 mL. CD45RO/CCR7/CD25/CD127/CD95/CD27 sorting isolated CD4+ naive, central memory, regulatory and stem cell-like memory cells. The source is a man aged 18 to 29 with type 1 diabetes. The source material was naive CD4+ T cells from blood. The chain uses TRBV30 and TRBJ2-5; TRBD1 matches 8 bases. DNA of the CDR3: TGTGCCTGGAGGTCCCACAGGGGGGAACCCCGACAAGAGACCCAGTACTTC. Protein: CAWRSHRGEPRQETQYF.